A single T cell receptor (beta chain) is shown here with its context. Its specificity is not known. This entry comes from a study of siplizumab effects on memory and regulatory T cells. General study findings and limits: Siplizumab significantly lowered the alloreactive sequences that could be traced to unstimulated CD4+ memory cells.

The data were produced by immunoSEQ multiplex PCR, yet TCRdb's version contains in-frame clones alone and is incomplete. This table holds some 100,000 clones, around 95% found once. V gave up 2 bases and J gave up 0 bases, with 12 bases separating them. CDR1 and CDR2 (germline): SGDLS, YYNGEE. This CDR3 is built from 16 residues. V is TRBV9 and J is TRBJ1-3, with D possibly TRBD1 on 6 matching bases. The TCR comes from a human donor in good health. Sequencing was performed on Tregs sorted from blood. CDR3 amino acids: CASSVRTESSGNTIYF. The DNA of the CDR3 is TGTGCCAGCAGCGTTCGGACAGAAAGCTCTGGAAACACCATATATTTT.